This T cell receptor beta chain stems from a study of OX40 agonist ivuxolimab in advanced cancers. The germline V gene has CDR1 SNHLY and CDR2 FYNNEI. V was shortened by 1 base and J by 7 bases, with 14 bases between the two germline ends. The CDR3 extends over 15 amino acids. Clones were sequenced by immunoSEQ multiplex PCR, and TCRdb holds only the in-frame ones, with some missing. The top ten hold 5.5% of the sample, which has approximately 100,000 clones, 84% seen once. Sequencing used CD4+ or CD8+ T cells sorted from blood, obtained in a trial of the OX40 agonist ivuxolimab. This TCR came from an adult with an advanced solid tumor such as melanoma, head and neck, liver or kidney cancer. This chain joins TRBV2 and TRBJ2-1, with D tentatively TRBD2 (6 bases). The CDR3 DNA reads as TGTGCCAGCAGTGAAGGTTGGAGGGGTTGGAATGAGCAGTTCTTC. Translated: CASSEGWRGWNEQFF.